This T cell receptor beta chain was captured in a study of radiotherapy plus CTLA-4 blockade in lung cancer. Germline V CDR1 and CDR2: MNHNS, SASEGT. The length of the CDR3 is 12 residues. V was trimmed by 4 bases and J by 0 bases, leaving 3 bases between them. Sequencing was performed with immunoSEQ multiplex PCR; in TCRdb, only in-frame clones are kept and a portion is missing. The sample holds some 78,000 clones; around 85% are singletons and the top ten take just over 2%. This chain links TRBV6-1 with TRBJ1-1; D is unclear. This specimen consisted of peripheral blood, obtained from a patient treated with radiotherapy plus ipilimumab. The origin of this receptor is a human donor with non-small cell lung cancer who had a partial response to radiotherapy plus ipilimumab. The CDR3 region is CASSGVNTEAFF. CDR3 nucleotide sequence: TGTGCCAGCAGTGGCGTGAACACTGAAGCTTTCTTT.